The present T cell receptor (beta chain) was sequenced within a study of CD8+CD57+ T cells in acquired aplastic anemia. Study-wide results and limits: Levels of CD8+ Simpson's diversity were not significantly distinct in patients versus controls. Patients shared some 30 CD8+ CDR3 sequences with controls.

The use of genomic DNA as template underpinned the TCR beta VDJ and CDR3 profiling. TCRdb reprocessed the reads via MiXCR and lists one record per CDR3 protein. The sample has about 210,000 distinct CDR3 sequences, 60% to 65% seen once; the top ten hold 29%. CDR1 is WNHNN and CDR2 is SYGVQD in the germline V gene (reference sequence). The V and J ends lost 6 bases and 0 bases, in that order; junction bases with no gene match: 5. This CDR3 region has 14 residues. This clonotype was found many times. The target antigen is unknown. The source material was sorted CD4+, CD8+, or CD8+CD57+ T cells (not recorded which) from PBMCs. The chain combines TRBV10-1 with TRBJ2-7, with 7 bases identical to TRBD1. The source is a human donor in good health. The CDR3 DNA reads TGCGCCAGCAGCGAGACAGGGACCTCCTACGAGCAGTACTTC. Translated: CASSETGTSYEQYF.